This T cell receptor (beta chain) comes out of a study of cytomegalovirus exposure and HLA in healthy donors. Whole-study context: Unique TCR beta sequences numbering some 110 million came from 150 million to 200 million T cells in an earlier analysis.

There are 21 residues in the CDR3. V dropped 4 bases and J dropped 0; count of bases not matched to a gene: 17. Looked up from germline, CDR1 is LNHNV and CDR2 is YYDKDF (reference sequence). Primers for the PCR totalled 60 Vbeta and 13 Jbeta. Here immunoSEQ multiplex PCR was the method, and the copy in TCRdb shows in-frame clones only, minus some. The sample contains some 130,000 clones, over 70% of which appear only once. The sequence was collected from a woman in her 40s in good health and CMV-seronegative. V usage is TRBV15 and J usage is TRBJ1-4; 10 bases agree with TRBD1. Sequenced material: PBMCs. DNA for the CDR3: TGTGCCACCAGCACAAAGGGACAGGGGACGAACTCAATTTCAACTAATGAAAAACTGTTTTTT. This sequence encodes CATSTKGQGTNSISTNEKLFF.